The 21 T cell receptor beta chains presented below share a single source sample, sequenced in a study of cytomegalovirus exposure and HLA in healthy donors (dated by TCRdb to about 2017). Library preparation employed the immunoSEQ multiplex PCR assay. For the multiplex PCR, a mixture combining 60 forward primers for TCR Vbeta segments and 13 reverse primers for TCR Jbeta segments was used. TCRdb provides this immuneACCESS table in a form limited to in-frame rearrangements. Some clones are lacking; in checked studies, under half of them reflect an unresolved V gene, and why the rest are absent is not known. For this sample there are about 120,000 clones; approximately 80% appear just once. Of the sample, around 5.8% falls within the top ten clones. The sample comprised PBMCs. All receptors come from a man between 18 and 29 years old in good health and CMV-seropositive.

The CDR3 coding sequence is TGTGCCAGCAGCTTAGCGAACGGGGACAATCAGCCCCAGCATTTT. It specifies CASSLANGDNQPQHF. The chain carries TRBV7-9 and TRBJ1-5, with D unclear. Trimming removed 0 bases from V and 3 bases from J, with 9 bases in between. The CDR3 covers 15 residues. CDR1 and CDR2 from the germline V gene are SEHNR and FQNEAQ (reference sequence).

This clone occurred once. The rearrangement links TRBV2 to TRBJ1-1, with unresolved D. CDR1 and CDR2 (germline): SNHLY, FYNNEI. The CDR3 length is 14 residues. Trimming removed 5 bases from V and 7 bases from J, with 17 bases in between. CDR3 sequence reads: CASSNGVGSIEAFF. In nucleotides, the CDR3 is TGTGCCAGCAGTAACGGGGTGGGAAGCATTGAAGCTTTCTTT.

The table lists this clone with a few counts. The CDR3 protein is CAAGPRVLSGYTF. CDR3 nucleotide sequence: TGTGCCGCAGGTCCCAGGGTTTTGAGCGGCTACACCTTC. This chain connects TRBV27 to TRBJ1-2; D might be TRBD1 (5 bases). V was trimmed by 11 bases and J by 8 bases, leaving 21 bases between them. Germline V gene lookup returns CDR1 MNHEY and CDR2 SMNVEV (reference sequence). The CDR3 spans 13 residues.

V is TRBV7-3 and J is TRBJ1-6, with 11 positions matching TRBD1. The junction had 3 bases not matched to a gene; V was cut back by 4 bases and J by 7 bases. This CDR3 has 15 residues. Germline V gene data show CDR1 as SGHTA and CDR2 as FQGTGA. The CDR3 region has the DNA TGTGCCAGCAGCTCCGGGACAGGGGGGAATTCACCCCTCCACTTT. This codes for CASSSGTGGNSPLHF.

Concerning this clone itself: The germline gene is not matched at one end of the junction; a read error may be the cause. The chain joins TRBV18 to TRBJ2-5; 8 bases are a match to TRBD2. TRBJ2-7 explains the end of the DNA better; the J call may be wrong. Per the germline V gene, CDR1 is KGHSH and CDR2 is LQKENI. This CDR3 contains 14 residues. CDR3 DNA: TGTGCCAGCTCGCCACTAGCGGATACCTACGAGCAGTACTTC. Its translation: CASSPLADTYEQYF.

The chain combines TRBV7-9 with TRBJ1-2; possible D gene TRBD1, 5 bases. The germline V gene has CDR1 SEHNR and CDR2 FQNEAQ (reference sequence). This CDR3 is 14 amino acids long. Deletions cut 5 bases from V and 4 bases from J, with 14 bases between. The CDR3 is CASSPWDFIYGYTF. The CDR3 region has the DNA TGTGCCAGCAGCCCCTGGGACTTTATCTATGGCTACACCTTC.

The sample holds a few counts of this clone. V and J are TRBV18 and TRBJ1-2; TRBD1 is a possible D gene (5 bases). The CDR3 contains 14 residues. Germline values: CDR1 KGHSH, CDR2 LQKENI. The V end lost 2 bases, the J end lost 8 bases, and 15 bases lay between the germline ends. CDR3 sequence reads: CASSPVKGWNGYTF. CDR3 DNA: TGTGCCAGCTCACCAGTTAAGGGGTGGAACGGCTACACCTTC.

The chain joins TRBV7-9 to TRBJ2-7; a possible D gene is TRBD2 (5 bases). V was trimmed by 1 base and J by 6 bases, leaving 13 bases between them. The CDR3 has 14 amino acids. CDR1 is SEHNR and CDR2 is FQNEAQ in the germline V gene (reference sequence). The CDR3 loop is CASSLDASRGEQYF. In nucleotides, the CDR3 is TGTGCCAGCAGCTTAGACGCTAGTCGGGGCGAGCAGTACTTC.

V usage is TRBV7-6 and J usage is TRBJ2-3; tentative D call: TRBD2 (6 bases). Germline V gene data show CDR1 as SGHVS and CDR2 as FNYEAQ. CDR3 length: 14 residues. Trimming took off 1 base at V and 10 bases at J, with 15 bases between the two ends. CDR3 amino acids: CASSLGAGQAAQYF. The CDR3 DNA follows: TGTGCCAGCAGCTTAGGGGCGGGGCAGGCTGCGCAGTATTTT. Full variable domain (outside the CDR3, taken from reference TRBV7-6 and TRBJ2-3): GAGVSQSPRYKVTKRGQDVALRCDPISGHVSLYWYRQALGQGPEFLTYFNYEAQQDKSGLPNDRFSAERPEGSISTLTIQRTEQRDSAMYRCASSLGAGQAAQYFGPGTRLTVL.

This clone was seen a few times. The rearrangement links TRBV7-9 to TRBJ2-7; 8 bases fit TRBD1. V lost 6 bases and J lost 3; bases outside the gene matches: 7. Germline V gives CDR1 SEHNR, CDR2 FQNEAQ (reference sequence). The CDR3 runs 14 residues. CDR3 loop: CASRPTDRDYEQYF. For the CDR3, the DNA is TGTGCCAGCAGACCTACGGACAGGGACTACGAGCAGTACTTC.

The rearrangement joins TRBV4-1 to TRBJ2-1; TRBD2 agrees at 12 bases. The CDR3 runs 20 residues. Germline trimming cut 1 base from V and 8 bases from J; bases unmatched to any gene: 18. Germline V CDR1 and CDR2: MGHRA, YSYEKL. The CDR3 nucleotides are TGCGCCAGCAGCCAAGGAGGTCTAGCGGGAGGGCCGGGTCGAAGCGATGAGCAGTTCTTC. Translation gives CASSQGGLAGGPGRSDEQFF.

The chain combines TRBV5-1 with TRBJ2-5; 7 positions agree with TRBD2. This CDR3 comprises 14 residues. Germline V lookup: CDR1 SGHRS, CDR2 YFSETQ. V dropped 7 bases and J dropped 2; count of bases not matched to a gene: 8. The CDR3 region has the DNA TGCGCCAGCGGAACCGGGAGGATACAAGAGACCCAGTACTTC. This translates into CASGTGRIQETQYF.

The rearrangement links TRBV7-9 to TRBJ1-5; a weak D match, TRBD1 (5 bases). Germline CDR1 is SEHNR and CDR2 is FQNEAQ (reference sequence). There are 13 residues in the CDR3. Trimming took off 7 bases at V and 0 bases at J, with 7 bases between the two ends. The CDR3 DNA reads as TGTGCCAGCACTAGGGGTAGCAATCAGCCCCAGCATTTT. Encoded protein: CASTRGSNQPQHF.

The chain has TRBV10-2 and TRBJ1-4; no clear D. The CDR3 is 11 residues long. Trimming took 6 bases from V and 4 from J, leaving 3 bases between them. The germline V gene encodes CDR1 WSHSY and CDR2 SAAADI. The CDR3 nucleotides are TGCGCCAGCAGGTATAATGAAAAACTGTTTTTT. Translated, it gives CASRYNEKLFF.

The chain carries TRBV7-9 and TRBJ1-1; TRBD1 might be the D (5 bases). V was shortened by 5 bases and J by 1 base, with 20 bases between the two germline ends. The germline gives CDR1 SEHNR, CDR2 FQNEAQ (reference sequence). This CDR3 comprises 17 residues. Here the CDR3 reads CASSPPEARVSNTEAFF. In DNA, the CDR3 is TGTGCCAGCAGCCCCCCAGAGGCCAGGGTTTCGAACACTGAAGCTTTCTTT.

The V call is TRBV28, the J call TRBJ1-1, with a weak D call TRBD1 (6 bases). Germline CDR1 MDHEN, CDR2 SYDVKM. The CDR3 spans 13 residues. V lost 5 bases, J lost 6 bases, and 13 bases lay in between. CDR3 amino acids: CASSEGGSAEAFF. CDR3 nucleotides: TGTGCCAGCAGTGAGGGGGGGTCCGCTGAAGCTTTCTTT.

This clone was recorded once. The gene calls are TRBV4-1 and TRBJ2-7, with 7 bases matching TRBD2. This CDR3 has 16 amino acids. The V gene's germline CDR1 is MGHRA and CDR2 YSYEKL. V lost 1 base, J lost 0 bases, and 6 bases stayed unmatched. CDR3 protein: CASSQVGGTVSYEQYF. CDR3 bases: TGCGCCAGCAGCCAAGTGGGAGGGACGGTCTCCTACGAGCAGTACTTC.

The chain carries TRBV5-1 and TRBJ1-1; D unclear. Germline loops: CDR1 SGHRS, CDR2 YFSETQ. CDR3 size: 13 residues. The V end was cut by 4 bases, the J end by 1 base, with 8 bases between. CDR3 residues: CASSNRENTEAFF. In DNA form, the CDR3 reads TGCGCCAGCAGCAACCGGGAGAACACTGAAGCTTTCTTT.

The rearrangement links TRBV7-2 to TRBJ2-1, with 8 bases aligning to TRBD1. The trim removed 4 bases at V and 1 base at J, leaving 0 bases unmatched. The CDR3 loop spans 14 amino acids. Germline values: CDR1 SGHTA, CDR2 FQGNSA. The CDR3 loop is CASSWTGSYNEQFF. Written as DNA, the CDR3 is TGTGCCAGCAGCTGGACAGGGTCCTACAATGAGCAGTTCTTC. Full variable domain (rest looked up from reference TRBV7-2 and TRBJ2-1): GAGVSQSPSNKVTEKGKDVELRCDPISGHTALYWYRQSLGQGLEFLIYFQGNSAPDKSGLPSDRFSAERTGGSVSTLTIQRTQQEDSAVYLCASSWTGSYNEQFFGPGTRLTVL.

V and J are TRBV7-2 and TRBJ1-2; 12 nucleotides align to TRBD1. V lost 4 bases, J lost 8 bases, and 14 bases stayed unmatched. This CDR3 contains 17 residues. Germline loops: CDR1 SGHTA, CDR2 FQGNSA. CDR3 protein: CASSSSSGTGGAGGYTF. The DNA of the CDR3 is TGTGCCAGCAGCTCCTCCTCCGGGACAGGGGGCGCGGGAGGCTACACCTTC.

The CDR3 DNA follows: TGTGCCAGCAGTTCTACAGGGACGTTGAACACTGAAGCTTTCTTT. Translating gives CASSSTGTLNTEAFF. V usage is TRBV6-5 and J usage is TRBJ1-1; D is possibly TRBD1 (6 bases). CDR1 and CDR2 from the germline V gene are MNHEY and SVGAGI. The CDR3 has 15 amino acids. Deletions cut 4 bases from V and 0 bases from J, with 12 bases between.